This paragraph reports one TCR beta chain. Using immunoSEQ multiplex PCR, the repertoire was profiled, and TCRdb retains in-frame clones only, with some absent. This table has around 65,000 clones, 80% to 95% appearing once. The sample belongs to a study of OX40 agonist ivuxolimab in advanced cancers. The V gene lost 2 bases and the J gene lost 3 bases, with 11 bases spanning the gap. The CDR3 totals 14 residues. Germline V lookup: CDR1 MNHNY, CDR2 SVGAGI (reference sequence). The TCR comes from an adult with an advanced solid tumor such as melanoma, head and neck, liver or kidney cancer. This rearrangement joins TRBV6-6 to TRBJ2-7; unclear D gene. This specimen consisted of CD4+ or CD8+ T cells sorted from blood, obtained in a trial of the OX40 agonist ivuxolimab. CDR3 DNA sequence: TGTGCCAGCAGTTACGGCCCCTCCTACTACGAGCAGTACTTC. Translating it yields CASSYGPSYYEQYF.